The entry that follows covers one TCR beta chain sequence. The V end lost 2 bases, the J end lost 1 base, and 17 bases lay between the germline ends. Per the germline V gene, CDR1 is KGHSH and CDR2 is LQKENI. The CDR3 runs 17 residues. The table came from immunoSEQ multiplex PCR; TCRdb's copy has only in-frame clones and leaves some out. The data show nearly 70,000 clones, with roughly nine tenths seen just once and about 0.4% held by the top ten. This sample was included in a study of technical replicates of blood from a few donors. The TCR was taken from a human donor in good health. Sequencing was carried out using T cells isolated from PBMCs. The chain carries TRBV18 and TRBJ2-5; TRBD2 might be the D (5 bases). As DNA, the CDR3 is TGTGCCAGCTCACCAAGCATAGAGCGGTGGGGCCAAGAGACCCAGTACTTC. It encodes CASSPSIERWGQETQYF.